The rows below give T cell receptor beta chains drawn from one sample of a study of CD8 T cells in Susac syndrome. TCRdb recomputed calls from the immunoSEQ multiplex PCR reads with MiXCR, one row per CDR3 protein. The repertoire holds tens of thousands of distinct CDR3 sequences, with just under 95% as singletons. Sequencing input: CD8+ T cells from PBMCs. These receptors were obtained from a human donor with Susac syndrome. The CDR3 runs from the conserved cysteine through the conserved F or W. The order of the fields is J gene, V gene, CDR3 protein.

j_gene: TRBJ1-2; v_gene: TRBV21-1; CDR3aa: CASSKDPPGKDGYTF
j_gene: TRBJ2-7; v_gene: TRBV28; CDR3aa: CASSSRTSGRLSYEQYF
j_gene: TRBJ2-4; v_gene: TRBV5-6; CDR3aa: CASSLVTGRAKNIQYF
j_gene: TRBJ2-5; v_gene: TRBV28; CDR3aa: CASNDREETQYF
j_gene: TRBJ2-1; v_gene: TRBV27; CDR3aa: CASSLSVYGSYNEQFF
j_gene: TRBJ2-1; v_gene: TRBV19; CDR3aa: CASSPGGDSYNEQFF
j_gene: TRBJ2-5; v_gene: TRBV7-9; CDR3aa: CASSFGGQETQYF
j_gene: TRBJ2-1; v_gene: TRBV24-1; CDR3aa: CATSGSGSHYNEQFF
j_gene: TRBJ2-3; v_gene: TRBV20-1; CDR3aa: CSASPGLAEVNTDTQYF
j_gene: TRBJ1-5; v_gene: TRBV10-3; CDR3aa: CAISISGNSNQPQHF
j_gene: TRBJ1-5; v_gene: TRBV19; CDR3aa: CASSIWGVRQPQHF
j_gene: TRBJ2-7; v_gene: TRBV3-1; CDR3aa: CASSHGSRAYEQYF
j_gene: TRBJ1-1; v_gene: TRBV6-5; CDR3aa: CASSYQMGAEAFF
j_gene: TRBJ2-7; v_gene: TRBV7-9; CDR3aa: CASSLGGIRDEQYF
j_gene: TRBJ2-3; v_gene: TRBV6-5; CDR3aa: CASSYPSWPTSTDTQYF
j_gene: TRBJ1-1; v_gene: TRBV30; CDR3aa: CAWSVLGYTEAFF
j_gene: TRBJ2-7; v_gene: TRBV29-1; CDR3aa: CSVVGGAKNYMWSYEQYF
j_gene: TRBJ2-3; v_gene: TRBV30; CDR3aa: CAWSPETSSFVDTQYF
j_gene: TRBJ1-2; v_gene: TRBV6-4; CDR3aa: CASSDSSGPVGQGEYGYTF
j_gene: TRBJ1-5; v_gene: TRBV18; CDR3aa: CASSPRGLDNQPQHF
j_gene: TRBJ2-1; v_gene: TRBV7-2; CDR3aa: CASLNPGDPYNEQFF
j_gene: TRBJ2-3; v_gene: TRBV9; CDR3aa: CASSRDQTDTQYF
j_gene: TRBJ2-3; v_gene: TRBV7-6; CDR3aa: CASSPTGSTDTQYF
j_gene: TRBJ2-7; v_gene: TRBV5-1; CDR3aa: CASSLMPGGTYEQYF
j_gene: TRBJ2-3; v_gene: TRBV27; CDR3aa: CASSLIRTDTQYF
j_gene: TRBJ2-1; v_gene: TRBV5-1; CDR3aa: CASSSSPRDSFGNEQFF
j_gene: TRBJ2-5; v_gene: TRBV28; CDR3aa: CASSPQGQETQYF
j_gene: TRBJ2-1; v_gene: TRBV9; CDR3aa: CASSRDYRTEQFF
j_gene: TRBJ1-1; v_gene: TRBV5-4; CDR3aa: CASSLEGQGLLDTEAFF
j_gene: TRBJ2-7; v_gene: TRBV27; CDR3aa: CASSPLLGTGEREQYF
j_gene: TRBJ2-1; v_gene: TRBV4-3; CDR3aa: CASSQDPPSGYYNEQFF
j_gene: TRBJ2-7; v_gene: TRBV25-1; CDR3aa: CASSEEARPYEQYF
j_gene: TRBJ1-2; v_gene: TRBV29-1; CDR3aa: CSVVGPGNYGYTF
j_gene: TRBJ2-7; v_gene: TRBV4-2; CDR3aa: CASSQALAGYEQYF
j_gene: TRBJ2-1; v_gene: TRBV5-1; CDR3aa: CASSLADPQFF
j_gene: TRBJ2-5; v_gene: TRBV6-1; CDR3aa: CASSEALAGIQETQYF